Listed here are 9 T cell receptor beta chains from one sample, sequenced in a study of blood T cell repertoires in COVID-19. Profiling relied on immunoSEQ multiplex PCR, and the TCRdb table lists in-frame clones only, not all of them. The sample lists under 350,000 clones, roughly 91% occurring once. The sample was peripheral blood. These receptors were obtained from a man aged 35-49 years with acute or convalescent COVID-19.

This chain joins TRBV13 and TRBJ2-7; D is perhaps TRBD1 (5 bases). The CDR3 contains 13 residues. Germline V gene sequence: CDR1 PRHDT, CDR2 FYEKMQ (reference sequence). Trimming left V 0 bases short and J 6 bases short, with 9 bases between. The CDR3 sequence: CASSLGRVGEQYF. For the CDR3, the DNA is TGTGCCAGCAGCTTAGGCAGGGTCGGCGAGCAGTACTTC.

The chain links TRBV2 to TRBJ2-7; perhaps TRBD1 as D (6 bases). The V and J ends lost 4 bases and 3 bases respectively, with 10 bases between them. The CDR3 is 13 residues long. In germline, CDR1 is SNHLY, CDR2 FYNNEI. The CDR3 here is CASSVGGNYEQYF. CDR3 in DNA: TGTGCCAGCAGTGTAGGGGGAAACTACGAGCAGTACTTC.

The chain is built from TRBV21-1 and TRBJ2-7; TRBD2, the D gene given by the table, was not confirmed from the DNA. TRBV21-1 counts as a pseudogene. The CDR3 is made up of 13 amino acids. In DNA form, the CDR3 reads TGTGCTCGGCCGGATGGGAGGTGGGTCGAGCAGTACTTC. This sequence encodes CARPDGRWVEQYF.

The chain has TRBV3-1 (or the pseudogene TRBV3-2) and TRBJ2-1, with D perhaps TRBD2 (6 bases). With 1 base removed from V and 6 bases from J, the gap between germline ends came to 16 bases. The germline CDR1 and CDR2 sequences are LGHDT and YNNKEL (reference sequence). The CDR3 loop spans 16 amino acids. CDR3 nucleotide sequence: TGTGCCAGCAGCCAAGGTTTCCGGGGCGGGGTCAATGAGCAGTTCTTC. Its translation: CASSQGFRGGVNEQFF.

The chain links TRBV2 to TRBJ1-1; a weak D match, TRBD1 (6 bases). The CDR3 totals 15 residues. V gave up 7 bases and J gave up 3 bases, with 18 bases separating them. Per germline, CDR1 SNHLY and CDR2 FYNNEI. The CDR3 here is CASTRIPQGYTEAFF. Written as DNA, the CDR3 is TGTGCCAGCACTCGAATCCCACAGGGATACACTGAAGCTTTCTTT.

Here the CDR3 reads CASKRTSGGEYEQYF. CDR3 bases: TGTGCCAGCAAGCGGACTAGCGGGGGGGAATACGAGCAGTACTTC. The V call is TRBV6-5, the J call TRBJ2-7, with TRBD2 matching 15 bases. Germline lookup yields CDR1 MNHEY and CDR2 SVGAGI. The trim removed 7 bases at V and 4 bases at J, leaving 5 bases unmatched. This CDR3 has 15 residues.

The chain has TRBV20-1 and TRBJ1-2; D is unresolved. The CDR3 extends over 8 amino acids. The germline V gene encodes CDR1 DFQATT and CDR2 SNEGSKA (reference sequence). The CDR3, as DNA: TGCAGAGGAGGTGGCTACACCTTC. Translation: CRGGGYTF.

V is TRBV23-1 and J is TRBJ1-1, with TRBD1 matching 8 bases. TRBV23-1 is recorded as an ORF, its role being uncertain. V trimming: 1 base; J trimming: 4 bases; junction bases outside the gene matches: 5. This CDR3 contains 15 residues. The CDR3 here is CASSQWTGRCTEAFF. CDR3 nucleotide sequence: TGCGCCAGCAGTCAATGGACAGGGAGGTGCACTGAAGCTTTCTTT.

The genes are TRBV5-1 and TRBJ2-7; 10 nucleotides align to TRBD1. The CDR3 spans 14 residues. Germline V gene data show CDR1 as SGHRS and CDR2 as YFSETQ. Losses at the gene ends were 3 bases for V and 0 bases for J; bases not matched to a gene: 0. CDR3 sequence (DNA): TGCGCCAGCAGCTGGACAGGGGGCTCCTACGAGCAGTACTTC. Its protein is CASSWTGGSYEQYF.